The 2 T cell receptor beta chains listed next were all sequenced from one sample in a study of shared clonotypes between healthy human individuals. Assay used: immunoSEQ multiplex PCR; TCRdb lists only in-frame clones, some missing. This sample carries 1 million to 1.2 million clones, around three quarters of them seen once, and the ten largest clones take over 0.8%. The specimen sequenced was memory CD4+ T cells from PBMCs. Subset meaning: CD45RA-negative fraction. The receptors were gathered from a man aged 18 to 29 in good health. Some clones in this sample may be carry-over from other donors' samples.

The chain has TRBV6-5 and TRBJ2-3; D remains unclear. From germline, CDR1 is MNHEY and CDR2 SVGAGI. V lost 4 bases, J lost 6 bases, and 14 bases lay in between. CDR3 length: 14 amino acids. In nucleotides, the CDR3 is TGTGCCAGCAGTTCCACCGGGCCCCGTGATACGCAGTATTTT. It encodes CASSSTGPRDTQYF.

This sequence joins TRBV7-3 and TRBJ2-2, with 7 positions matching TRBD1. Germline V lookup: CDR1 SGHTA, CDR2 FQGTGA. The CDR3 consists of 16 residues. V dropped 4 bases and J dropped 7; count of bases not matched to a gene: 12. The DNA for the CDR3 is TGTGCCAGCAGCTCCCACCACAGGGGCGGCCGCGGGGAGCTGTTTTTT. Amino acid sequence: CASSSHHRGGRGELFF. The entire variable domain, with the rest obtained from reference TRBV7-3 and TRBJ2-2, is as follows: GAGVSQTPSNKVTEKGKYVELRCDPISGHTALYWYRQSLGQGPEFLIYFQGTGAADDSGLPNDRFFAVRPEGSVSTLKIQRTERGDSAVYLCASSSHHRGGRGELFFGEGSRLTVL.